A selection of T cell receptor beta chains follows, all from one sample in a study of OX40 agonist ivuxolimab in advanced cancers. Only in-frame clones appear in the TCRdb table, and some are missing; sequencing was by immunoSEQ multiplex PCR. The sample includes 30,000 to 40,000 clones, about nine tenths of them seen just once. The sequencing used CD4+ or CD8+ T cells sorted from blood, collected in a trial of the OX40 agonist ivuxolimab. The source of these receptors is an adult with an advanced solid tumor such as melanoma, head and neck, liver or kidney cancer. Each CDR3 is given with its conserved first and last residue. A D gene is named only where the DNA matches it firmly. Where a row states a size, it is once, few, many or the class of an expanded clone; other rows omit it.

D gene: TRBD1; V gene: TRBV12-5; clone size: medium-sized; J gene: TRBJ1-4; CDR3 protein: CASGLRQGGNEKLFF; CDR3 DNA: TGTGCTAGTGGTTTGAGACAGGGAGGGAATGAAAAACTGTTTTTT
D gene: TRBD2; V gene: TRBV27; clone size: -; J gene: TRBJ2-3; CDR3 protein: CASSLSPSGATDTQYF; CDR3 DNA: TGTGCCAGCAGTTTATCCCCTAGCGGGGCCACAGATACGCAGTATTTT
D gene: TRBD2; V gene: TRBV7-6; clone size: -; J gene: TRBJ2-3; CDR3 protein: CASSSLAGGPTDTQYF; CDR3 DNA: TGTGCCAGCAGCTCCCTAGCGGGGGGGCCCACAGATACGCAGTATTTT
D gene: -; V gene: TRBV13; clone size: -; J gene: TRBJ1-5; CDR3 protein: CASSRLPDGAQHF; CDR3 DNA: TGTGCCAGCAGCCGTTTACCGGATGGAGCCCAGCATTTT
D gene: TRBD1; V gene: TRBV5-1; clone size: -; J gene: TRBJ2-3; CDR3 protein: CASSLAPGGGTDTQYF; CDR3 DNA: TGCGCCAGCAGCTTGGCGCCAGGGGGAGGCACAGATACGCAGTATTTT
D gene: -; V gene: TRBV6-5; clone size: -; J gene: TRBJ2-2; CDR3 protein: CASSWGTGRDGELFF; CDR3 DNA: TGTGCCAGCAGTTGGGGAACGGGTAGGGACGGGGAGCTGTTTTTT
D gene: -; V gene: TRBV4-1; clone size: once; J gene: TRBJ1-6; CDR3 protein: CASSQSTGSLYLSYNSPLHF; CDR3 DNA: TGCGCCAGCAGCCAATCCACAGGGTCTCTTTACCTCTCCTATAATTCACCCCTCCACTTT
D gene: -; V gene: TRBV4-1; clone size: -; J gene: TRBJ2-2; CDR3 protein: CASSQVLTGELFF; CDR3 DNA: TGCGCCAGCAGCCAAGTTTTAACCGGGGAGCTGTTTTTT
D gene: -; V gene: TRBV4-1; clone size: -; J gene: TRBJ2-4; CDR3 protein: CASSQVAGLDLNIQYF; CDR3 DNA: TGCGCCAGCAGCCAAGTGGCCGGCTTGGACTTAAACATTCAGTACTTC
D gene: -; V gene: TRBV11-2; clone size: -; J gene: TRBJ2-3; CDR3 protein: CASSSMVGVNTQYF; CDR3 DNA: TGTGCCAGCAGCTCCATGGTGGGGGTGAATACGCAGTATTTT
D gene: TRBD1; V gene: TRBV4-3; clone size: -; J gene: TRBJ2-3; CDR3 protein: CASTLDRGSSDTQYF; CDR3 DNA: TGCGCCAGCACCTTGGACAGGGGAAGTTCAGATACGCAGTATTTT
D gene: -; V gene: TRBV28; clone size: -; J gene: TRBJ1-6; CDR3 protein: CASSLLYGTHGPLHF; CDR3 DNA: TGTGCCAGCAGTTTGCTCTACGGTACCCATGGGCCCCTCCACTTT
D gene: -; V gene: TRBV7-9; clone size: -; J gene: TRBJ2-2; CDR3 protein: CASSAQGQNTGELFF; CDR3 DNA: TGTGCCAGCAGCGCCCAGGGACAGAACACCGGGGAGCTGTTTTTT
D gene: -; V gene: TRBV13; clone size: -; J gene: TRBJ2-1; CDR3 protein: CASSIGTVYNEQFF; CDR3 DNA: TGTGCCAGCAGCATCGGGACGGTGTACAATGAGCAGTTCTTC
D gene: -; V gene: TRBV29-1; clone size: once; J gene: TRBJ2-5; CDR3 protein: CSVEDHGLYVGPEETQYF; CDR3 DNA: TGCAGCGTTGAAGATCATGGCTTGTATGTGGGGCCTGAAGAGACCCAGTACTTC
D gene: TRBD2; V gene: TRBV6-5; clone size: -; J gene: TRBJ2-2; CDR3 protein: CAISLAGNTGELFF; CDR3 DNA: TGTGCCATCAGTCTAGCGGGGAACACCGGGGAGCTGTTTTTT
D gene: -; V gene: TRBV2; clone size: -; J gene: TRBJ1-6; CDR3 protein: CASKDNSYNSPLHF; CDR3 DNA: TGTGCCAGCAAGGACAACTCCTATAATTCACCCCTCCACTTT
D gene: TRBD1; V gene: TRBV9; clone size: -; J gene: TRBJ1-3; CDR3 protein: CASSPGTVSGNTIYF; CDR3 DNA: TGTGCCAGCAGCCCCGGGACAGTCTCTGGAAACACCATATATTTT
D gene: -; V gene: TRBV28; clone size: -; J gene: TRBJ1-6; CDR3 protein: CASRRQSGLHF; CDR3 DNA: TGTGCCAGCAGAAGACAAAGCGGACTCCACTTT